The rows below give T cell receptor beta chains drawn from one sample of a study of beta chain features in type 1 diabetes. TCRdb's table, derived via immunoSEQ multiplex PCR, lists solely in-frame clones and lacks some. Of approximately 20,000 clones listed, about 58% were seen once; the top ten hold 0.35% to 0.4%. Source material: stem cell memory CD4+ T cells from blood. These receptors originate from a man aged 18 to 30 with type 1 diabetes. CDR3s include the opening cysteine and the closing phenylalanine or tryptophan. The D gene is left open where the match is weak. Size tells how often a clone was seen (once, few, many) or the class of an expanded clone, and some rows leave it out.

D gene	V gene	clone size	J gene	CDR3 protein
NA	TRBV18	NA	TRBJ1-1	CASPSTVEAFF
TRBD2	TRBV5-1	NA	TRBJ2-1	CASTPPGLAGGKQFF
TRBD1	TRBV7-2	few	TRBJ1-5	CASSLVPGGVWPQHF
NA	TRBV7-9	once	TRBJ2-7	CASSLAGWGAYEQYF
TRBD1	TRBV7-2	NA	TRBJ2-7	CASTLWDRGSEQYF
TRBD2	TRBV10-1	once	TRBJ2-1	CASSESAGGARSQFF
TRBD2	TRBV7-8	NA	TRBJ2-1	CASSLVPRGLAGNSYNEQFF
TRBD2	TRBV5-1	NA	TRBJ2-3	CASSLILAGGPGTDTQYF
NA	TRBV5-8	NA	TRBJ1-6	CASSLLYRGGNSPLHF
NA	TRBV7-2	NA	TRBJ1-5	CASSLDPDQPQHF
TRBD1	TRBV5-1	NA	TRBJ2-5	CASRQGRQETQYF
TRBD2	TRBV18	NA	TRBJ2-5	CASSPTSANQETQYF
TRBD2	TRBV7-6	once	TRBJ2-1	CASSEGLAREQFF
NA	TRBV6-5	NA	TRBJ2-6	CASSRDHSGANVLTF
TRBD1	TRBV2	few	TRBJ2-1	CASDRAPYNEQFF
TRBD2	TRBV7-9	NA	TRBJ2-1	CASSSLAGGEQFF
NA	TRBV28	NA	TRBJ1-1	CASSQPADGGKGAFF
TRBD2	TRBV27	NA	TRBJ2-1	CASSLFAGAGNEQFF
NA	TRBV9	NA	TRBJ2-1	CASSVRPIRDEQFF
TRBD1	TRBV28	few	TRBJ2-1	CASRAQTGSPYNEQFF
TRBD2	TRBV14	NA	TRBJ2-7	CASSHAGGGWQKGYEQYF
TRBD1	TRBV7-2	NA	TRBJ2-2	CASSTYDRAPGELFF
TRBD1	TRBV5-1	NA	TRBJ2-2	CASSGGQGTNTGELFF
NA	TRBV2	NA	TRBJ2-7	CASRLAAYEQYF
NA	TRBV6-5	NA	TRBJ1-1	CASRSRGPEAFF
TRBD2	TRBV7-7	NA	TRBJ2-3	CASSLRPSGGAVTDTQYF
NA	TRBV28	NA	TRBJ2-5	CASRDSRIGARVETQYF
NA	TRBV5-4	NA	TRBJ2-3	CASSFFLAGASTDTQYF
NA	TRBV29-1	NA	TRBJ2-1	CSVESRASNNEQFF
NA	TRBV6-5	once	TRBJ2-7	CASRPGEAYEQYF
NA	TRBV5-1	NA	TRBJ1-2	CASSQEGTASGYTF
TRBD2	TRBV5-1	once	TRBJ2-7	CASAKLAGESYEQYF
NA	TRBV28	NA	TRBJ2-3	CASTTGGTDTQYF
TRBD1	TRBV28	few	TRBJ1-5	CASIQGGQPQHF
NA	TRBV5-1	NA	TRBJ2-2	CASSLARDMGTGELFF
NA	TRBV6-6	few	TRBJ1-2	CASSYSGQGGYGYTF